The present TCR beta chain was sequenced within a study of cytomegalovirus exposure and HLA in healthy donors. With 60 Vbeta and 13 Jbeta primers, the PCR was carried out. TCRdb's copy holds only in-frame clones and misses some; the assay was immunoSEQ multiplex PCR. Seen here are some 150,000 clones, 76% observed once, and the top ten hold about 1.8%. The CDR3 has 13 amino acids. Trimming left V 2 bases short and J 2 bases short, with 6 bases between. CDR1 SEHNR and CDR2 FQNEAQ come from the germline V gene (reference sequence). The clonotype originates from a female donor in good health and CMV-seropositive. The sequenced sample consisted of PBMCs. This chain connects TRBV7-9 to TRBJ2-5; D gene uncertain. CDR3 sequence: CASSLHSQETQYF. The CDR3 DNA sequence: TGTGCCAGCAGCTTACACTCACAAGAGACCCAGTACTTC. The full variable domain, rest sourced from reference TRBV7-9 and TRBJ2-5, is DTGVSQNPRHKITKRGQNVTFRCDPISEHNRLYWYRQTLGQGPEFLTYFQNEAQLEKSRLLSDRFSAERPKGSFSTLEIQRTEQGDSAMYLCASSLHSQETQYFGPGTRLLVL.